This T cell receptor beta chain was observed in a study of cytomegalovirus exposure and HLA in healthy donors (dated by TCRdb to 2016 to 2017). In the study overall: A later analysis indicated that the 120 or so validation repertoires were generated on the platform also employed for the approximately 690 repertoires of the first cohort. The study was designed to test whether signatures of past pathogen exposure could be identified by cataloging public T cell receptors. Besides the first cohort of roughly 640 subjects, a separate validation cohort made up of 120 or so different subjects was used. To predict cytomegalovirus infection status, the study combined high-throughput TCR immunosequencing, statistical association of individual TCRs with disease status, and machine learning. What the work shows at the level of the full study, not this receptor alone: The classifier was reported to diagnose cytomegalovirus status with high specificity and sensitivity in both the original and validation cohorts. While some public TCRs were present in many individuals, most TCR sequences turned up only very rarely across donors. The study listed 164 TCR beta chains as associated with cytomegalovirus. Subsequent analysis determined that TCRs grouped into clusters in the first cohort also showed a tendency toward co-occurrence across the 120 or so validation repertoires, and approximately 94% of cluster scores exceeded 0. A few of the identified cytomegalovirus-associated TCR beta chains were confirmed in vitro to be specific for cytomegalovirus antigens. A later analysis lacked HLA typing for the validation cohort, so it scored co-occurrence in that cohort across all 110 or so repertoires. The authors suggested that the approach could potentially be generalized to other disease states and immunological phenotypes.

From a lookup of the germline V gene, CDR1 and CDR2 are KGHSH and LQKENI. There are 15 amino acids in the CDR3, from cysteine to phenylalanine inclusive. The DNA shown is the 45-base CDR3, in frame from base 1. Trimming accounts for 4 bases at V and 4 bases at J, while the number of junction bases matched to no gene is 3. Library method: the immunoSEQ multiplex PCR assay. In the paper's pipeline: A statistical classification framework was developed to diagnose cytomegalovirus status using the catalog of TCR beta chain sequences. Imported from immuneACCESS, the table was reduced by TCRdb to in-frame sequences with V and J called. These copies leave out some clones; in studies compared against another copy, an unresolved V gene accounts for under half, and the cause of the remainder is not known. V, J and clone size were drawn from that table, and D and trimming were deduced from the DNA. This sample has about 110,000 clones in its table, and about nine tenths of those were observed once. The ten largest account for 1.8% of the sample.

This clone was observed once. Its antigen remains undetermined. No much larger clone exists at a distance of one base, and base qualities are not known. Separate from the approximately 700-subject first cohort, the validation cohort of about 130 subjects was the group to which the donors belonged. The sequence came from a woman aged 18 to 35 in good health and CMV-seropositive. Recombination linked TRBV18 to TRBJ2-2, with 10 central nucleotides matching TRBD1. Sequencing was done on a sample of PBMCs. At the DNA level, the sequence is TGTGCCAGCTCACGGGGACAGGGGACCACCGGGGAGCTGTTTTTT. Translated, it reads CASSRGQGTTGELFF.